This T cell receptor beta chain is from a study of T cells in Graves' hyperthyroidism and ophthalmopathy (dated by TCRdb to about 2019). About the study as a whole: Peripheral blood samples were taken at initial diagnosis, before any treatment was given. According to the paper, TCR Vbeta CDR3 sequencing was carried out on about 140 peripheral blood samples, which came from approximately 43 ophthalmopathy, roughly 75 hyperthyroidism and roughly 17 progressor patients. Whether ophthalmopathy could be predicted prospectively was tested in an independent validation cohort made up of under 20 hyperthyroidism patients plus 17 patients who later progressed to ophthalmopathy. After blood sampling, hyperthyroidism patients were treated with methimazole at a starting dose of 30 mg daily, and ophthalmopathy patients were treated with high-dose intravenous methylprednisolone. For training and testing, the roughly 93 patients in the discovery cohort were randomly divided in a 7:3 ratio. To identify TCR V-J signatures that set the groups apart, the researchers used a discovery cohort of approximately 98 patients, made up of 40 to 45 with Graves' ophthalmopathy and some 55 with stable Graves' hyperthyroidism. In addition, the study compared T-cell repertoires in thyroid tissue and in blood from six Graves' hyperthyroidism patients. What the authors observed across the whole study: Most expanded thyroid clonotypes (frequency above 0.001) were also detected in blood, a finding suggesting that blood repertoires may reflect thyroid immune responses. In validation, the model predicted progression to ophthalmopathy with over 60% sensitivity and 72.22% specificity, a median of roughly seven months before onset. In cross-validation, a model built on a 13 V-J signature told ophthalmopathy apart from stable hyperthyroidism with approximately 90% sensitivity and around 81% specificity, and in testing the same model reached 80%/75%. No statistical method was used to set the sample size in advance, and investigators knew the group allocation.

Inclusive of the bounding cysteine and phenylalanine, the CDR3 is 13 residues long. CDR3 DNA only is kept here, 39 bases in frame from base 1. At the junction V is shortened by 8 bases and J by 7 bases, with 17 bases in between. The germline V gene (reference sequence) supplies CDR1 LNHDA and CDR2 SQIVND. This clonotype was detected many times. Which antigen it targets is not known. No quality values exist for individual bases; no much larger clone is one base distant. Ophthalmopathy patients had moderately to severely active disease, with a Clinical Activity Score of 3 or more, a NOSPECS grade of 4 or more, and a disease duration of less than 3 months. Patients with uncontrolled infections, other autoimmune diseases, pregnancy or lactation were excluded. Diagnoses relied on clinical symptoms, serum thyroxine and TRAb, thyroid ultrasound and orbital computed tomography. Ficoll-Paque density gradient centrifugation was used to isolate PBMCs from about 9.4 ml of fresh peripheral blood. Total RNA was extracted with Trizol reagent, and quality was checked on an Agilent 2100 Bioanalyzer.

The TCR beta CDR3 regions were amplified from the RNA transcripts. The TCR CDR3 was subjected to a first round of RT-PCR using the HTBI primer set and the Qiagen OneStep RT-PCR kit. Libraries were constructed in a second round of multiplex PCR, after which size selection and purification were performed. Sequencing of the libraries was done on an Illumina HiSeq2000 using paired-end 100 bp reads. Per the authors' processing: SOAPnuke was used to process the raw data, throwing out any read that contained adapters or uncalled bases, had a mean Phred below 15, or lacked an exact constant-primer or identifier match. High-quality paired reads were merged using COPE v1.2.5, and each unique nucleotide sequence was defined as a clonotype. MiTCR v1.1 was used to align clonotypes to the IMGT TRBV, TRBD and TRBJ reference segments. The analysis included only V-J combinations with a frequency above 0.0001, which together covered 98% to 99.2% of the repertoires. A TCS score was defined as the ratio of F50 (clonal expansion) to E x V (chaos), with BLOSUM62-based TCRdist applied between CDR3 peptides within each V-J. Welch's t-statistics and random forest reduced roughly 540 V-J features to 13, which were used in a naive Bayes classifier (R e1071). TCRdb reprocessing: public reads trimmed at Q25 with fastp, clones called with MiXCR, in-frame beta chains kept. Identical CDR3 proteins give one entry, which carries the most common genes and DNA. What appears here as the V and J calls and clone size reflects TCRdb's work, not the paper's. This sample lists roughly 350,000 distinct CDR3 sequences; approximately 14% were detected once. Approximately 35% of the sample goes to the ten largest clones.

Material: blood. This receptor chain uses TRBV19 and TRBJ1-2; possibly the D gene is TRBD1, per 5 matching bases. The sequence was obtained from a woman between 40 and 50 years old with Graves' ophthalmopathy. The CDR3 reads CASRTGVSSGYTF. The bases are TGTGCCAGTCGCACGGGGGTTAGCTCTGGCTACACCTTC.